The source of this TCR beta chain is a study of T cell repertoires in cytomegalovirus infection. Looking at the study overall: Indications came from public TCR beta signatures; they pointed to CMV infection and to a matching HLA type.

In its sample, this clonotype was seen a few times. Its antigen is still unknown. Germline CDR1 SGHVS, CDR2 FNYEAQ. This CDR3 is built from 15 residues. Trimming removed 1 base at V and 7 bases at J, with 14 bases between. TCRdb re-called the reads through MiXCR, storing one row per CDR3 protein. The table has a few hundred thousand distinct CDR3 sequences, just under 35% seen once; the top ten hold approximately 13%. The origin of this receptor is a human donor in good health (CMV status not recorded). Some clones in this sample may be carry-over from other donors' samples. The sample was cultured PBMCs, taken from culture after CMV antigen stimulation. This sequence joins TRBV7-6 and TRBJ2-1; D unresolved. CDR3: CASSLEIRVINEQFF. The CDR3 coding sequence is TGTGCCAGCAGCTTAGAGATTAGGGTGATAAATGAGCAGTTCTTC.